The next 6 T cell receptor beta chains were all read from a single sample in a study of CD8+ T cells in alopecia areata. Extraction and reverse transcription of RNA yielded cDNA as the sequencing template. TCRdb's table, derived via immunoSEQ multiplex PCR, lists solely in-frame clones and lacks some. The table records about 140,000 clones, around 51% of them present only once. Sequencing was performed on CD4+ T cells sorted from blood, taken at week 0. These receptors all stem from a human donor with alopecia areata.

The rearrangement links TRBV29-1 to TRBJ2-5; 7 bases align to TRBD2. V lost 4 bases and J lost 2; bases outside the gene matches: 4. Germline CDR1 reads SQVTM; CDR2 reads ANQGSEA. The CDR3 extends over 13 amino acids. The CDR3 sequence: CSVAGGGQETQYF. CDR3 bases: TGCAGCGTTGCAGGCGGGGGACAAGAGACCCAGTACTTC.

This clone was counted between two and nine times. The V call is TRBV5-1, the J call TRBJ2-5; D is possibly TRBD2 (8 bases). This CDR3 spans 14 amino acids. Trimming pared 4 bases from V and 2 bases from J, leaving 12 bases between. Per the germline V gene, CDR1 is SGHRS and CDR2 is YFSETQ. CDR3: CASSREGQQETQYF. The CDR3 nucleotides read TGCGCCAGCAGCCGGGAGGGACAGCAAGAGACCCAGTACTTC.

V and J are TRBV28 and TRBJ1-2, with TRBD1 as a possible D gene (6 bases). Looked up from germline, CDR1 is MDHEN and CDR2 is SYDVKM. Between the trimmed V and J ends, which lost 3 bases and 1 base, there was a span of 12 bases. The CDR3 contains 15 residues. CDR3 residues: CASSFRGLGNYGYTF. The CDR3 DNA is TGTGCCAGCAGTTTTCGGGGGCTGGGTAACTATGGCTACACCTTC.

This clone has only a few counts. The V and J genes are TRBV29-1 and TRBJ1-5, with D uncertain. Germline CDR1 is SQVTM and CDR2 is ANQGSEA. CDR3 size: 12 residues. The V end was cut by 7 bases, the J end by 5 bases, with 12 bases between. CDR3 nucleotides: TGCAGCGGGGAGACGGTAGATCAGCCCCAGCATTTT. Amino acids: CSGETVDQPQHF.

V gene TRBV7-9 combines with J gene TRBJ2-1; D is possibly TRBD2 (6 bases). The CDR3 has 17 amino acids. Germline V gene lookup returns CDR1 SEHNR and CDR2 FQNEAQ (reference sequence). V lost 1 base to trimming and J lost 6 bases, with 19 bases between them. Written as DNA, the CDR3 is TGTGCCAGCAGCTTAGATCGGGGGATGGTACTTCTCAATGAGCAGTTCTTC. Translating gives CASSLDRGMVLLNEQFF.

The rearrangement joins TRBV9 to TRBJ2-2; 7 nucleotides align to TRBD1. With V trimmed by 4 bases and J by 7 bases, 10 bases remained unmatched. The CDR3 has 15 residues. The germline CDR1 and CDR2 sequences are SGDLS and YYNGEE. The CDR3 nucleotides are TGTGCCAGCAGCTCCCACAGGGGTTGGTTCGGGGAGCTGTTTTTT. Translated, it gives CASSSHRGWFGELFF. Combining the CDR3 with reference TRBV9 and TRBJ2-2 gives the whole variable domain DSGVTQTPKHLITATGQRVTLRCSPRSGDLSVYWYQQSLDQGLQFLIQYYNGEERAKGNILERFSAQQFPDLHSELNLSSLELGDSALYFCASSSHRGWFGELFFGEGSRLTVL.